This TCR beta chain comes out of a study of tumor-infiltrating lymphocytes in localized non-small cell lung cancer. As to this clone: Its antigen is still unknown.

The V and J ends lost 6 bases and 2 bases, in that order; junction bases with no gene match: 1. Germline V gives CDR1 WSHSY, CDR2 SAAADI. The CDR3 loop spans 14 amino acids. Overall study findings and caveats: No link was found between tumor T-cell fraction and recurrence-free survival.

Repertoires were generated with immunoSEQ multiplex PCR, while TCRdb's copy carries only in-frame clones and drops some. The table has about 15,000 clones, approximately 70% seen once. Sequencing input: lung tumor tissue. The TCR comes from a human donor with non-small cell lung cancer. This chain uses TRBV10-2 with TRBJ1-5; 10 nucleotides align to TRBD1. The CDR3 protein is CASRGTGGNQPQHF. As DNA, the CDR3 is TGCGCCAGCAGGGGGACAGGGGGCAATCAGCCCCAGCATTTT.